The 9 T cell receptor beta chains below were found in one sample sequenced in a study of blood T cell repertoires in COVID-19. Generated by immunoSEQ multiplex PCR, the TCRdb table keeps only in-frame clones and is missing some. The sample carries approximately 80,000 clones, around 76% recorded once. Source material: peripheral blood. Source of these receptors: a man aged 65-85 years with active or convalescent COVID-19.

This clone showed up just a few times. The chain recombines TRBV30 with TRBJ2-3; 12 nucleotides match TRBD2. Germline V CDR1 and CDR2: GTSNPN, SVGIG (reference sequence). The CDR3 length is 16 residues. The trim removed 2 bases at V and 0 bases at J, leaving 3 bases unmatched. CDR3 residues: CAWSYLAGGSTDTQYF. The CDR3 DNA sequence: TGTGCCTGGAGTTACCTAGCGGGGGGGAGCACAGATACGCAGTATTTT.

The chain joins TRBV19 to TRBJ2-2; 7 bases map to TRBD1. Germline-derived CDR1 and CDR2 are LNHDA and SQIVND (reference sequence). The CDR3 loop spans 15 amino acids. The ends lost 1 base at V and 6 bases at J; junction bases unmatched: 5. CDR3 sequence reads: CASSIGQGMSGELFF. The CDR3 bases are TGTGCCAGTAGTATAGGACAGGGTATGTCCGGGGAGCTGTTTTTT.

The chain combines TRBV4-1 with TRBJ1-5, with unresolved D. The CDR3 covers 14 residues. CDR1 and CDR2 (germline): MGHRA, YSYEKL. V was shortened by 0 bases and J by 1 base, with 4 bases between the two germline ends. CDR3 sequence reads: CASSQDRSNQPQHF. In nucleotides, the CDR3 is TGCGCCAGCAGCCAAGATCGGAGCAATCAGCCCCAGCATTTT.

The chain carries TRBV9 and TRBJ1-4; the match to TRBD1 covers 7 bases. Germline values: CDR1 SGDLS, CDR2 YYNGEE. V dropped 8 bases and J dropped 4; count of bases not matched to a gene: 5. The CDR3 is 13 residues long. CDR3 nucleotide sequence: TGTGCCAGTTCCGGGACAGATAATGAAAAACTGTTTTTT. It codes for CASSGTDNEKLFF.

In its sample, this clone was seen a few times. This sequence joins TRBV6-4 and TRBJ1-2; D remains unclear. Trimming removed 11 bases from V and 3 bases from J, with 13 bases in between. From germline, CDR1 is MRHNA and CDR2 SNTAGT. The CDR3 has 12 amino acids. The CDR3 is CALLEPHYGYTF. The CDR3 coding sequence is TGTGCCCTCCTGGAGCCTCACTATGGCTACACCTTC.

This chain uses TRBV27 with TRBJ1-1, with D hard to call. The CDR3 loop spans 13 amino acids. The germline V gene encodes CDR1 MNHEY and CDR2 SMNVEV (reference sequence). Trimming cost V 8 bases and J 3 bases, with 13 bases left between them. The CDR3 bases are TGTGCCAGCCGAAGCGTCTGGGACACTGAAGCTTTCTTT. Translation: CASRSVWDTEAFF.

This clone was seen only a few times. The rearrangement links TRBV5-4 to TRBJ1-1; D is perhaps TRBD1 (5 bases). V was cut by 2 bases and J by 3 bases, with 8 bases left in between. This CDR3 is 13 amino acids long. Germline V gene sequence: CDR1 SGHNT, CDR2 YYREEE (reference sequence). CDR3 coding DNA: TGTGCCAGCAGCTTTTGGGGGGACACTGAAGCTTTCTTT. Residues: CASSFWGDTEAFF.

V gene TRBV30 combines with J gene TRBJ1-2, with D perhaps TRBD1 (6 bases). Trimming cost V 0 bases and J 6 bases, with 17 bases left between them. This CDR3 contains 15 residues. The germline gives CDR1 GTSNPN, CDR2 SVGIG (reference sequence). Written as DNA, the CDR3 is TGTGCCTGGAGTGTTTGGGGGGGCAAGCGTAATGGCTACACCTTC. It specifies CAWSVWGGKRNGYTF.

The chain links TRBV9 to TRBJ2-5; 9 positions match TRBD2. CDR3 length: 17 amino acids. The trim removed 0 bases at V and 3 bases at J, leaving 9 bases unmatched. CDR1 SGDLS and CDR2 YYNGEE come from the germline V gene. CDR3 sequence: CASSVAPLTSGEETQYF. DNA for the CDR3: TGTGCCAGCAGCGTAGCTCCCCTGACTAGCGGTGAAGAGACCCAGTACTTC.